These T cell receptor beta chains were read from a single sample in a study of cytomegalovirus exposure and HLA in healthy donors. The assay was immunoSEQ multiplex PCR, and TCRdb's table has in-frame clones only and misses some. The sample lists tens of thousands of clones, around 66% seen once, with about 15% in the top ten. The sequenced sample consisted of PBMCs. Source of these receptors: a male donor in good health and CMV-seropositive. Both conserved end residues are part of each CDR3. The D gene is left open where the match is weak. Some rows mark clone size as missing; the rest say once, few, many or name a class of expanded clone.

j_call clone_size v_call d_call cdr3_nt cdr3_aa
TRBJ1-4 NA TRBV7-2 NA TGTGCCAGCAGCCTTCGAGCGGGGGGCGCGAATGAAAAACTGTTTTTT CASSLRAGGANEKLFF
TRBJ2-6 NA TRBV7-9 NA TGTTCCAGCATCCTTCGGGGAGTGGGCTCTGGGGCCAACGTCCTGACTTTC CSSILRGVGSGANVLTF
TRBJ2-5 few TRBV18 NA TGTGCCAGCTCACGTAGCTCCGGGGTCCAAGAGACCCAGTACTTC CASSRSSGVQETQYF
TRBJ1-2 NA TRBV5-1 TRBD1 TGCGCCAGCAGCTTGGTTTGGACAGGGCGAAAATTGAACTATGGCTACACCTTC CASSLVWTGRKLNYGYTF
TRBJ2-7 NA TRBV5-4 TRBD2 TGTGCCAGCAGCTTGGACGGGGGGGCAGCCTCCTACGAGCAGTACTTC CASSLDGGAASYEQYF
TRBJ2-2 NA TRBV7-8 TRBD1 TGTGCCAGCAGAGAACAGGGGCCGGGGGAGCTGTTTTTT CASREQGPGELFF
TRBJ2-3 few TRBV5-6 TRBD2 TGTGCCAGCAGCTTCCCTAGCGGGGGGAGGTATACGCAGTATTTT CASSFPSGGRYTQYF
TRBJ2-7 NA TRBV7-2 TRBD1 TGTGCCAGCAACCTAGGACAGGCCGCCCACGAGCAGTACTTC CASNLGQAAHEQYF
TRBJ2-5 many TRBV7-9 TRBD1 TGTGCCAGCAGCCCCAGGGGGCCAGAGACCCAGTACTTC CASSPRGPETQYF
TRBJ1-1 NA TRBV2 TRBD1 TGTGCCAGCAGTGGCCTGACAGGGCGAAGGGACACTGAAGCTTTCTTT CASSGLTGRRDTEAFF
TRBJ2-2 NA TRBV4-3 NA TGCGCCAGCAGCCAAGATCGGAGCCTCGGGGAGCTGTTTTTT CASSQDRSLGELFF
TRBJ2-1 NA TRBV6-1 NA TGTGCCAGCAATCCGACTATTGCGAACTACAATGAGCAGTTCTTC CASNPTIANYNEQFF
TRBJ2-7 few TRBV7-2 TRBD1 TGTGCCAGCAGCTTTGGACAGGGGGCGATCGAGCAGTACTTC CASSFGQGAIEQYF
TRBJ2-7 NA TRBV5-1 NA TGCGCCAGCAGCTTGGCCCGCAGGGCCTACGAGCAGTACTTC CASSLARRAYEQYF
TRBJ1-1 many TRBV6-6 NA TGTGCCAGCAGTTACTCGGCAGGGAACACTGAAGCTTTCTTT CASSYSAGNTEAFF
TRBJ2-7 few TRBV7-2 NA TGTGCCAGCAGCTTATACAAAACCTCCTACGAGCAGTACTTC CASSLYKTSYEQYF
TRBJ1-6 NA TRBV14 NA TGTGCCAGCAGCCAAGAACTGTATAATTCACCCCTCCACTTT CASSQELYNSPLHF
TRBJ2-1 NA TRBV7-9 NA TGTGCCAGCAGCTCCCGACTTCTTACTTACAATGAGCAGTTCTTC CASSSRLLTYNEQFF
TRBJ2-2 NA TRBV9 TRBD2 TGTGCCAGCAGCCGCGGGGTAGCGGGAGCCGCGGACACCGGGGAGCTGTTTTTT CASSRGVAGAADTGELFF
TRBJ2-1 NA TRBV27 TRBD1 TGTGCCAGCAGCGGACAGGGCTCCTACAATGAGCAGTTCTTC CASSGQGSYNEQFF
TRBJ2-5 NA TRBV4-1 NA TGCGCCAGCAGCCACCGACAGCAAGAGACCCAGTACTTC CASSHRQQETQYF
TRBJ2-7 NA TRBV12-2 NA TGTGCAAGTCGCAGCCAAGCGGGGACTAGCGGGGCCTACGAGCAGTACTTC CASRSQAGTSGAYEQYF
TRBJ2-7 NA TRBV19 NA TGTGCCAGTAGTATAGAGGGGCGGTTTAGCCCCTACGAGCAGTACTTC CASSIEGRFSPYEQYF
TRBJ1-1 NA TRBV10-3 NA TGTGCCATCAGTGATACGGGGGGCGCAGACACTGAAGCTTTCTTT CAISDTGGADTEAFF
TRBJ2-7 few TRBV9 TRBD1 TGTGCCAGCAGCCTAGGGACAGGGGCGAGGGAGCAGTACTTC CASSLGTGAREQYF
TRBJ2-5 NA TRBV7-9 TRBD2 TGTGCCAGCAGCTTACCTAGCGGGAGACAAGAGACCCAGTACTTC CASSLPSGRQETQYF
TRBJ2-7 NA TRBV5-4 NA TGTGCCAGCCGAGCGGAACCTTTTTACGAGCAGTACTTC CASRAEPFYEQYF
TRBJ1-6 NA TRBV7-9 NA TGTGCCAGCAGCTTATACAGGGTCGAGAATTCACCCCTCCACTTT CASSLYRVENSPLHF
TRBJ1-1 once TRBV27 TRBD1 TGTGCCAGCAGTTTATCGACAGGGGGAGGCACTGAAGCTTTCTTT CASSLSTGGGTEAFF
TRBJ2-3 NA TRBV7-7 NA TGTGCCAGCAGCCTTGGGACTAGCACAGATACGCAGTATTTT CASSLGTSTDTQYF
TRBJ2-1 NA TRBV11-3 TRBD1 TGTGCCAGCAGCTTACAGCAGGGGGTAAATGAGCAGTTCTTC CASSLQQGVNEQFF
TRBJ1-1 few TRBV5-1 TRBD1 TGCGCCAGCAGCTGGACAGGGAAGGACACTGAAGCTTTCTTT CASSWTGKDTEAFF
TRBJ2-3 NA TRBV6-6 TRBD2 TGTGCCAGCAGTAGTCGAGCGGGAGGGTCTCCAGATACGCAGTATTTT CASSSRAGGSPDTQYF
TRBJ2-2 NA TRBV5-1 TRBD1 TGCGCCAGCAGCCCCTGGGACAGGGACACCGGGGAGCTGTTTTTT CASSPWDRDTGELFF
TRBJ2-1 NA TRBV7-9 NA TGTGCCAGCAGCTCCGTAGCGGAGCTTTACAATGAGCAGTTCTTC CASSSVAELYNEQFF
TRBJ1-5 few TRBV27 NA TGTGCCAGCAGTCAACATTTAACGAATCAGCCCCAGCATTTT CASSQHLTNQPQHF
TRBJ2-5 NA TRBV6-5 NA TGTGCCAGCAGTGACCGACCCCTGCAGGACCAGTACTTC CASSDRPLQDQYF
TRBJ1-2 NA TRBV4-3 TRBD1 TGCGCCAGCAGCCAAGTCAGGGGGAGCTATGGCTACACCTTC CASSQVRGSYGYTF
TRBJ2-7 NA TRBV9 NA TGTGCCAGCAGCGTGGGCCGCTTTGGTTACGAGCAGTACTTC CASSVGRFGYEQYF
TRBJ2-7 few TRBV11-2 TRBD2 TGTGCCAGCAGCTTAGAAACTAGCGGGAGCTACGAGCAGTACTTC CASSLETSGSYEQYF
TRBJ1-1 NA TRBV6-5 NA TGTGCCAGCAGTTACTCGGGGGGAGTCGGTTTCTTT CASSYSGGVGFF
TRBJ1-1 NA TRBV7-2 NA TGTGCCAGCAGTGCCCCAGGGCGGGCTTTCTTT CASSAPGRAFF
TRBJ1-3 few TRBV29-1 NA TGCAGCGCCAGAAAAGGGGTTACTGGAAACACCATATATTTT CSARKGVTGNTIYF
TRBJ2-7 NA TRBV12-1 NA TGTGCCAGCACCTTCGGAAAACGGGCTAGCGGGACCTACGAGCAGTACTTC CASTFGKRASGTYEQYF
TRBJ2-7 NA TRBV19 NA TGTGCCAGTAGTACTCCCCGGGAAAGCGTCTACGAGCAGTACTTC CASSTPRESVYEQYF
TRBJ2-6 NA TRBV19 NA TGTGCCAGTCAGACACTTCGAAAACCCTCTGGGGCCAACGTCCTGACTTTC CASQTLRKPSGANVLTF
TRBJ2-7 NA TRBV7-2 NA TGTGCCAGCAGCTTAAATTCGCAGGGAAAGGGCTACGAGCAGTACTTC CASSLNSQGKGYEQYF
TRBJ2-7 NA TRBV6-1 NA TGTGCCAGCAGTGCTTCTTCTGAGGGCTACGAGCAGTACTTC CASSASSEGYEQYF
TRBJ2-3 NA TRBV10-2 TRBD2 TGCGCCAGCACCCTAGCGGGAGCTCAAGATACGCAGTATTTT CASTLAGAQDTQYF
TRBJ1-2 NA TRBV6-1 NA TGTGCCAGCAGTGAAGGGGGCTCCAACTATGGCTACACCTTC CASSEGGSNYGYTF
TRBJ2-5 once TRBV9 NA TGTGCCAGCAGCGTAGGGTCAGGGCGAGAGACCCAGTACTTC CASSVGSGRETQYF
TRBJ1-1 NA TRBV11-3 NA TGTGCCAGCAGCTTAGCAGGGGACACTGAAGCTTTCTTT CASSLAGDTEAFF
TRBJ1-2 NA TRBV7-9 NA TGTGCCAGCAGCCGCCCTGACAGAGCCTATGGCTACACCTTC CASSRPDRAYGYTF
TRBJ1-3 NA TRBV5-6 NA TGTGCCAGCAGCTTCGGTCCGCCGGCTGGAAACACCATATATTTT CASSFGPPAGNTIYF
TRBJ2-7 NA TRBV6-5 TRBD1 TGTGCCAGCAGTTGGGGACAGGGAGTCTACGAGCAGTACTTC CASSWGQGVYEQYF
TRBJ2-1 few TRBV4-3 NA TGCGCCAGCAGCCCTCGGGCAGCGGGTGATTACAATGAGCAGTTCTTC CASSPRAAGDYNEQFF
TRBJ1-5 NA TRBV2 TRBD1 TGTGCCAGCAGTGAGTCCCCGGGACAGGGGGGTCAGCCCCAGCATTTT CASSESPGQGGQPQHF
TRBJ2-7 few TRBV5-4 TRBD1 TGTGCCAGCAGCAGACAGGGGGCGGACGAGCAGTACTTC CASSRQGADEQYF